A selection of T cell receptor beta chains follows, all from one sample in a study of blood T cell repertoires in COVID-19. Here immunoSEQ multiplex PCR was the method, and the copy in TCRdb shows in-frame clones only, minus some. The table records around 190,000 clones, 65% to 80% of them present only once. Sequenced: PBMCs or T cells enriched from blood (not recorded which). The receptors were sampled from a woman aged 45-59 years with acute COVID-19. CDR3s include the opening cysteine and the closing phenylalanine or tryptophan. Fields, in order: V gene, J gene, clone size, D gene, CDR3 protein, CDR3 DNA. The D gene is left open where the match is weak. Expanded clones are given a class, and other clones once, few, many or no size at all.

>TRBV5-1|TRBJ2-2|-|TRBD2
CASSLAGTGELFF
TGCGCCAGCAGCTTAGCGGGGACCGGGGAGCTGTTTTTT
>TRBV5-5|TRBJ1-5|-|TRBD1
CASSQEGQNQPQHF
TGTGCCAGCAGCCAAGAGGGACAGAATCAGCCCCAGCATTTT
>TRBV6-5|TRBJ1-1|few|-
CASSSRQELNTEAFF
TGTGCCAGCAGTTCCCGACAGGAACTGAACACTGAAGCTTTCTTT
>TRBV27|TRBJ1-4|-|-
CASSLGGDEKLFF
TGTGCCAGCAGTTTGGGGGGGGATGAAAAACTGTTTTTT
>TRBV24-1|TRBJ1-2|-|TRBD1
CATSDAPGQDYYGYTF
TGTGCCACCAGTGATGCACCGGGACAGGACTACTATGGCTACACCTTC
>TRBV28|TRBJ1-6|-|-
CASSPRTGAGSPLHF
TGTGCCAGCAGTCCACGGACCGGGGCGGGGTCACCCCTCCACTTT
>TRBV6-5|TRBJ1-1|-|-
CASSYGPWQNTEAFF
TGTGCCAGCAGTTACGGCCCTTGGCAGAACACTGAAGCTTTCTTT
>TRBV6-5|TRBJ2-3|-|TRBD1
CASSLDRVDATQYF
TGTGCCAGCAGCCTGGACAGGGTAGATGCTACGCAGTATTTT
>TRBV7-9|TRBJ1-1|-|-
CASSFGTEAFF
TGTGCCAGCAGCTTTGGGACAGAAGCTTTCTTT
>TRBV7-8|TRBJ2-5|-|TRBD1
CASSLVWGQGAGETQYF
TGTGCCAGCAGCTTAGTGTGGGGACAGGGGGCCGGAGAGACCCAGTACTTC
>TRBV4-1|TRBJ1-5|-|TRBD1
CASSGTGNDQPQHF
TGCGCCAGTTCCGGGACAGGGAATGACCAGCCCCAGCATTTT
>TRBV2|TRBJ2-2|-|TRBD2
CASRTSPYQNTGELFF
TGTGCCAGCCGGACTAGCCCGTACCAGAACACCGGGGAGCTGTTTTTT
>TRBV5-1|TRBJ1-5|-|-
CASSLGTGSLPEPQHF
TGCGCCAGCAGCTTGGGTACAGGGTCCTTACCGGAGCCCCAGCATTTT
>TRBV28|TRBJ2-1|-|-
CASSFGSGNEQFF
TGTGCCAGCAGTTTCGGTAGCGGTAATGAGCAGTTCTTC
>TRBV6-4|TRBJ1-1|-|TRBD1
CASSAMTGGAEAFF
TGTGCCAGCAGTGCTATGACAGGGGGTGCTGAAGCTTTCTTT
>TRBV7-2|TRBJ2-6|-|TRBD1
CASSLRYGQGTSGANVLTF
TGTGCCAGCAGTCTAAGGTACGGACAGGGGACCTCTGGGGCCAACGTCCTGACTTTC